The rows below give T cell receptor beta chains drawn from one sample of a study of T cells in Graves' hyperthyroidism and ophthalmopathy. TCRdb used MiXCR to reprocess the multiplex PCR reads, holding one entry per CDR3 protein. This sample has some 650,000 distinct CDR3 sequences, with 15% to 20% found just once. Sequencing used blood. The receptors come from a woman aged 40 to 50 with Graves' ophthalmopathy. CDR3s include the opening cysteine and the closing phenylalanine or tryptophan. Fields, in order: J gene, D gene, V gene, clone size, CDR3 protein, CDR3 DNA. The D gene is left open where the match is weak. Part of the rows lack a size; the others show once, few, many or a class for expanded clones.

>TRBJ1-1|.|TRBV4-2|.
CASSQGPGLGTENTEAFF
TGTGCCAGCAGCCAAGGACCCGGACTCGGGACGGAGAACACTGAAGCTTTCTTT
>TRBJ2-5|TRBD1|TRBV11-2|many
CASSGGQIETQYF
TGTGCCAGCAGCGGGGGACAGATAGAGACCCAGTACTTC
>TRBJ2-7|TRBD1|TRBV6-1|few
CASDRDRSYEQYF
TGTGCCAGCGACCGGGACAGATCCTACGAGCAGTACTTC
>TRBJ2-1|.|TRBV11-2|.
CASSSIPGNEQFF
TGTGCCAGCAGCTCAATCCCAGGCAACGAGCAGTTCTTC
>TRBJ1-5|TRBD1|TRBV7-3|many
CASSHGDREVPRHF
TGTGCCAGCAGCCACGGGGACAGGGAAGTTCCACGGCATTTT
>TRBJ2-3|.|TRBV12-3/TRBV12-4|many
CASSPAGQDTQYF
TGTGCCAGCAGTCCCGCGGGACAGGATACGCAGTATTTT
>TRBJ2-7|.|TRBV2|.
CASGGTPPYEQYF
TGTGCCAGCGGCGGGACACCTCCCTACGAGCAGTACTTC
>TRBJ2-5|.|TRBV20-1|many
CSAREDTTQETQYF
TGCAGTGCTAGAGAGGATACCACTCAAGAGACCCAGTACTTC
>TRBJ1-1|.|TRBV3-1|many
CASSQDGTEAFF
TGTGCCAGCAGCCAAGATGGCACTGAAGCTTTCTTT
>TRBJ2-1|TRBD2|TRBV19|many
CASSIMLAGPNEQFF
TGTGCCAGTAGTATAATGCTAGCGGGACCTAATGAGCAGTTCTTC
>TRBJ1-1|.|TRBV30|many
CAYLRQGYTEAFF
TGTGCTTACCTACGGCAGGGGTACACTGAAGCTTTCTTT
>TRBJ2-2|.|TRBV20-1|.
CSARDRRRGLRNTGELFF
TGCAGTGCTAGAGATCGGAGGCGGGGGCTACGGAACACCGGGGAGCTGTTTTTT
>TRBJ1-5|.|TRBV7-8|few
CASSWKGGGQPQHF
TGTGCCAGCAGCTGGAAGGGGGGTGGGCAGCCCCAGCATTTT
>TRBJ1-5|TRBD1|TRBV6-1|few
CASRAGTGGNQPQHF
TGTGCCAGCAGGGCCGGGACAGGGGGGAATCAGCCCCAGCATTTT
>TRBJ2-1|.|TRBV6-1|.
CASSKGRGPSYNEQFF
TGTGCCAGCAGCAAAGGTCGGGGGCCCTCTTACAATGAGCAGTTCTTC
>TRBJ2-1|.|TRBV29-1|.
CSVLAAWSNEQFF
TGCAGCGTCCTGGCGGCCTGGTCCAATGAGCAGTTCTTC
>TRBJ2-3|.|TRBV15|few
CATSSHRTKTDTQYF
TGTGCCACCAGCAGTCACAGGACCAAGACAGATACGCAGTATTTT
>TRBJ2-5|.|TRBV3-1|many
CASSQDFWETQYF
TGTGCCAGCAGCCAAGATTTTTGGGAGACCCAGTACTTC
>TRBJ2-7|.|TRBV6-1|many
CASSDPGRHEQYF
TGTGCCAGCAGTGACCCAGGGAGGCACGAGCAGTACTTC
>TRBJ1-1|TRBD1|TRBV7-9|many
CASSLGQGSTEAFF
TGTGCCAGCAGTTTGGGACAGGGGAGCACTGAAGCTTTCTTT
>TRBJ2-7|TRBD1|TRBV30|many
CAWSGLPGQGAYEQYF
TGTGCCTGGAGTGGTCTTCCCGGACAGGGCGCCTACGAGCAGTACTTC
>TRBJ2-1|.|TRBV6-1|few
CASSQLRSNEQFF
TGTGCCAGCTCCCAACTTCGATCCAATGAGCAGTTCTTC
>TRBJ2-7|TRBD2|TRBV28|many
CASSELLTSRRPYEQYF
TGTGCCAGCAGTGAGCTTTTGACTAGCCGCAGACCCTACGAGCAGTACTTC
>TRBJ2-1|.|TRBV10-3|few
CAHKQDNEQFF
TGTGCACATAAGCAGGACAATGAGCAGTTCTTC
>TRBJ1-4|TRBD1|TRBV29-1|.
CSVRQGIATNEKLFF
TGCAGCGTCCGACAGGGGATCGCAACTAATGAAAAACTGTTTTTT
>TRBJ2-3|TRBD1|TRBV2|many
CASSGQGATDTQYF
TGTGCCAGCAGTGGCCAGGGGGCCACAGATACGCAGTATTTT
>TRBJ2-7|.|TRBV2|many
CASRQKEHSTYEQYF
TGTGCCAGCAGGCAAAAGGAGCACAGCACCTACGAGCAGTACTTC
>TRBJ1-6|.|TRBV28|.
CASRTGNNNSPLHF
TGTGCCAGCAGAACGGGAAACAATAATTCACCCCTCCACTTT
>TRBJ2-1|.|TRBV5-1|.
CASSESEGGEQFF
TGCGCCAGCAGCGAATCTGAGGGGGGCGAGCAGTTCTTC
>TRBJ2-5|.|TRBV6-1|many
CASHGTGGRKTQYF
TGTGCCAGCCATGGGACCGGGGGGCGAAAGACCCAGTACTTC
>TRBJ2-3|TRBD2|TRBV2|many
CASSDSGLASNTQYF
TGTGCCAGCAGTGATTCCGGACTAGCGTCAAATACGCAGTATTTT
>TRBJ1-1|.|TRBV7-9|.
CASSSGTVEAFF
TGTGCCAGCAGCTCCGGGACGGTTGAAGCTTTCTTT
>TRBJ2-1|.|TRBV28|many
CASSRSYLLSNEQFF
TGTGCCAGCAGCCGCAGCTATTTGTTAAGCAATGAGCAGTTCTTC
>TRBJ2-3|.|TRBV10-3|.
CAITPGSPDTDTQYF
TGTGCCATCACTCCAGGCAGTCCCGACACAGATACGCAGTATTTT
>TRBJ2-5|TRBD1|TRBV2|.
CASVSTGVETQYF
TGTGCCAGCGTATCAACAGGGGTCGAGACCCAGTACTTC
>TRBJ2-1|TRBD2|TRBV2|many
CASSELSGRDNEQFF
TGTGCCAGCAGTGAACTAAGCGGGAGGGACAATGAGCAGTTCTTC
>TRBJ2-1|.|TRBV15|.
CATSRNLGGTEQFF
TGTGCCACCAGCAGAAACCTAGGGGGGACAGAGCAGTTCTTC
>TRBJ2-5|TRBD2|TRBV20-1|many
CSASIAGQGAQYF
TGCAGTGCTAGTATAGCGGGACAAGGGGCCCAGTACTTC
>TRBJ2-1|TRBD2|TRBV7-9|.
CASSFGLAGVPGEQFF
TGTGCCAGCAGCTTCGGACTAGCGGGAGTCCCAGGTGAGCAGTTCTTC
>TRBJ2-7|.|TRBV20-1|many
CSARGSSFGQYF
TGCAGTGCTAGAGGGAGTAGCTTTGGGCAGTACTTC
>TRBJ1-1|.|TRBV2|many
CASSRRPEAFF
TGTGCCAGCAGTCGACGGCCAGAAGCTTTCTTT
>TRBJ2-7|.|TRBV2|many
CASSEANEQYF
TGTGCCAGCAGTGAAGCCAACGAGCAGTACTTC
>TRBJ1-5|.|TRBV28|many
CASSREWDGNQPQHF
TGTGCCAGCAGCCGTGAGTGGGATGGCAATCAGCCCCAGCATTTT
>TRBJ2-1|.|TRBV6-6|few
CASSYSVAEISYNEQFF
TGTGCCAGCAGTTACTCCGTGGCCGAAATCTCCTACAATGAGCAGTTCTTC
>TRBJ2-5|.|TRBV19|many
CASSIGGGTQYF
TGTGCCAGTAGTATAGGAGGGGGGACCCAGTACTTC
>TRBJ2-3|.|TRBV3-1|many
CASSQGYFTDTQYF
TGTGCCAGCAGCCAAGGCTACTTCACAGATACGCAGTATTTT
>TRBJ2-1|.|TRBV29-1|.
CSVEVSLGSGEQFF
TGCAGCGTTGAGGTCTCTTTAGGAAGCGGTGAGCAGTTCTTC
>TRBJ1-2|.|TRBV27|few
CASSLSAGTVYGYTF
TGTGCCAGCAGTTTAAGTGCCGGAACAGTCTATGGCTACACCTTC
>TRBJ1-2|.|TRBV6-5|.
CASSYSRGYTF
TGTGCCAGCAGTTACTCGCGGGGCTACACCTTC
>TRBJ2-2|TRBD2|TRBV5-1|.
CASSGLAMNTGELFF
TGCGCCAGCTCGGGACTAGCGATGAACACCGGGGAGCTGTTTTTT
>TRBJ2-7|TRBD1|TRBV6-1|many
CASTPGQGPHEQYF
TGTGCCAGCACTCCGGGACAGGGTCCCCACGAGCAGTACTTC
>TRBJ2-5|.|TRBV6-1|many
CASSWAGSRTQYF
TGTGCCAGCAGTTGGGCTGGGTCCCGGACCCAGTACTTC